This T cell receptor (beta chain) was sequenced during a study of breast tumors, draining lymph nodes, adjacent tissues (dated by TCRdb to the mid-2010s). For the study in its entirety: TCR beta repertoires were compared across tumor, adjacent nontumor tissue and axillary lymph nodes obtained from breast cancer patients. The study aimed to assess the relationships and possible T-cell exchange between tumor, surrounding tissue and draining lymph node repertoires in human breast cancer. Summary of the overall study and its limitations: The data were considered consistent with most tumor T cells being derived from the lymph node and subsequently expanding within tumor tissue. The conclusion that tumor T cells originate in lymph nodes was framed as consistent with a hypothesis rather than directly demonstrated. Tumor and nontumor tissue repertoires were significantly more similar in luminal-like than in basal-like breast cancer. Tumor T-cell repertoires showed less diversity than lymph node repertoires and more diversity than nontumor tissue repertoires, and tumor T-cell repertoires showed preferential V and J gene usage.

TCRdb names Illumina HiSeq 2000 as the instrument used. Multiplex PCR amplification was used to generate the TCR beta chain libraries. High-throughput sequencing was used to analyze the amplified TCR beta chain products. Using fastp at Q25 and MiXCR, TCRdb reprocessed the public reads and kept productive beta chains. Under each unique CDR3 protein, matching rows form one entry showing the most common genes and DNA. This sample holds approximately 280,000 distinct CDR3 sequences; about 33% were observed only once. The ten largest account for around 1% of the sample. The CDR3 has 14 amino acids, counting the end cysteine and phenylalanine. CDR3 DNA only is kept here, 42 bases in frame from base 1. Based on the germline V gene (reference sequence), the CDR1 and CDR2 sequences are SGHAT and FQDESV. V loses 6 bases of germline sequence and J loses 5 bases, and the interval between the two ends is 13 bases.

Lymph node samples came from the axillary draining lymph nodes of breast cancer patients. This clonotype was detected ten times or more. This clone's antigen is unknown. No clone much larger than this one lies a single base away; base qualities are absent. Here the chain combines TRBV11-1 and TRBJ2-2; TRBD2 is perhaps the D gene, given 5 matching bases. This TCR was recovered from a female donor with breast cancer. Some clones in this sample may be carry-over from other donors' samples. What was sequenced was axillary lymph node tissue. The CDR3 loop reads CASSLMGGTGELFF. The DNA is as follows: TGTGCCAGCAGTTTAATGGGCGGGACCGGGGAGCTGTTTTTT.